Listed below are T cell receptor beta chains from one sample, sequenced in a study of cytomegalovirus exposure and HLA in healthy donors. TCRdb keeps only in-frame clones here, not all; method: immunoSEQ multiplex PCR. The sample lists hundreds of thousands of clones, around 80% occurring once. Sequencing used PBMCs. These receptors were obtained from a male donor in good health and CMV-seronegative. Each CDR3 is given with its conserved first and last residue. D genes are given only for firm matches. Size tells how often a clone was seen (once, few, many) or the class of an expanded clone, and some rows leave it out.

>-|TRBJ1-1|TRBV11-1|-
CASSLASWQNTEAFF
TGTGCCAGCAGCTTAGCGTCTTGGCAGAACACTGAAGCTTTCTTT
>-|TRBJ1-2|TRBV7-9|-
CASRMAGADYGYTF
TGTGCCAGCAGAATGGCGGGGGCCGACTATGGCTACACCTTC
>-|TRBJ2-7|TRBV19|-
CASSIQGGYEQYF
TGTGCCAGTAGTATTCAGGGAGGTTACGAGCAGTACTTC
>-|TRBJ1-5|TRBV28|few
CASRRGSGNQPQHF
TGTGCCAGCAGACGAGGGTCGGGCAATCAGCCCCAGCATTTT
>-|TRBJ1-2|TRBV30|-
CAWSGGTISGYTF
TGTGCCTGGAGTGGCGGGACCATCAGTGGCTACACCTTC
>-|TRBJ1-3|TRBV19|-
CASTAALKPSGNTIYF
TGTGCCAGTACTGCGGCACTCAAACCCTCTGGAAACACCATATATTTT
>-|TRBJ2-5|TRBV5-1|-
CASSYNQETQYF
TGCGCCAGCAGCTACAACCAAGAGACCCAGTACTTC
>-|TRBJ1-2|TRBV2|-
CASSEAGALLGYTF
TGTGCCAGCAGTGAAGCGGGGGCTCTGTTAGGCTACACCTTC
>TRBD2|TRBJ2-4|TRBV5-1|-
CASSPLVSGLAEDIQYF
TGCGCCAGCAGCCCGCTGGTTAGCGGGTTAGCCGAGGACATTCAGTACTTC
>-|TRBJ2-1|TRBV10-3|-
CAIRLRDSYNEQFF
TGTGCCATCAGATTACGAGACTCCTACAATGAGCAGTTCTTC
>-|TRBJ2-5|TRBV5-4|-
CASRRQFMETQYF
TGTGCCAGCAGACGACAGTTTATGGAGACCCAGTACTTC
>-|TRBJ1-1|TRBV9|few
CASSVALNTEAFF
TGTGCCAGCAGCGTAGCTTTGAACACTGAAGCTTTCTTT
>TRBD1|TRBJ1-3|TRBV19|once
CASRRDSGDTIYF
TGTGCCAGTAGGCGGGACAGCGGAGACACCATATATTTT
>TRBD2|TRBJ2-1|TRBV7-2|-
CASSLVVLAGPNEQFF
TGTGCCAGCAGCTTAGTGGTCCTAGCGGGACCCAATGAGCAGTTCTTC
>TRBD2|TRBJ2-7|TRBV7-2|once
CASSLGLAVTYEQYF
TGTGCCAGCAGCTTAGGTCTAGCGGTTACCTACGAGCAGTACTTC
>-|TRBJ1-1|TRBV20-1|-
CSATDSYEAFF
TGCAGTGCAACTGACAGTTATGAAGCTTTCTTT
>-|TRBJ2-3|TRBV2|-
CASSQPQGSTDTQYF
TGTGCCAGCAGTCAACCTCAGGGGTCCACAGATACGCAGTATTTT
>-|TRBJ2-2|TRBV13|once
CASSSRATGELFF
TGTGCCAGCAGCTCCAGGGCCACCGGGGAGCTGTTTTTT
>-|TRBJ2-7|TRBV7-6|-
CASSFSRDYEQYF
TGTGCCAGCAGCTTCTCACGGGATTACGAGCAGTACTTC
>-|TRBJ1-1|TRBV18|-
CASSPTPNTEAFF
TGTGCCAGCTCACCAACACCGAACACTGAAGCTTTCTTT
>-|TRBJ1-2|TRBV2|-
CASSYDIDGYTF
TGTGCCAGCAGTTACGACATCGATGGCTACACCTTC
>TRBD2|TRBJ2-1|TRBV9|-
CASSPGTSGPYSYNEQFF
TGTGCCAGCAGCCCCGGGACTAGCGGTCCTTACTCCTACAATGAGCAGTTCTTC
>TRBD2|TRBJ2-1|TRBV5-4|-
CASSSGLAGEQFF
TGTGCCAGCAGCTCCGGACTAGCGGGGGAGCAGTTCTTC
>TRBD1|TRBJ1-4|TRBV5-1|-
CASSLEGAPGNEKLFF
TGCGCCAGCAGCTTGGAGGGGGCGCCGGGGAATGAAAAACTGTTTTTT
>TRBD1|TRBJ1-2|TRBV5-1|-
CASSTDTGAYGYTF
TGCGCCAGCAGCACAGACACAGGGGCCTATGGCTACACCTTC
>-|TRBJ2-1|TRBV19|-
CASRSAGRNEQFF
TGTGCCAGTAGATCGGCAGGGCGCAATGAGCAGTTCTTC
>TRBD1|TRBJ1-6|TRBV7-3|-
CASSLDRGWNSPLHF
TGTGCCAGCAGCTTAGACAGGGGGTGGAATTCACCCCTCCACTTT
>TRBD2|TRBJ2-1|TRBV7-9|-
CSSSSPSGAYNEQFF
TGTTCCAGCAGCTCTCCTAGCGGTGCTTACAATGAGCAGTTCTTC
>-|TRBJ2-7|TRBV9|-
CASSGGGFVGEQYF
TGTGCCAGCAGCGGAGGAGGTTTTGTTGGCGAGCAGTACTTC
>-|TRBJ2-1|TRBV6-5|-
CASSYLWGHEQFF
TGTGCCAGCAGTTACCTGTGGGGGCATGAGCAGTTCTTC
>-|TRBJ1-1|TRBV15|-
CATSTKKNTEAFF
TGTGCCACCAGCACCAAAAAGAACACTGAAGCTTTCTTT
>TRBD1|TRBJ1-1|TRBV5-1|-
CASSWSTGGYTEAFF
TGCGCCAGCAGCTGGTCGACAGGGGGCTACACTGAAGCTTTCTTT
>TRBD1|TRBJ2-3|TRBV9|-
CASSVGTPGQALTDTQYF
TGTGCCAGCAGCGTAGGGACCCCGGGACAGGCCCTTACAGATACGCAGTATTTT
>TRBD2|TRBJ2-1|TRBV7-9|once
CASTPLPNLLAVGGREQFF
TGTGCCAGCACCCCACTCCCGAACCTACTAGCGGTCGGAGGTAGAGAGCAGTTCTTC
>-|TRBJ2-5|TRBV5-1|-
CASSFRERETQYF
TGCGCCAGCAGCTTCCGGGAGCGAGAGACCCAGTACTTC
>TRBD1|TRBJ1-2|TRBV29-1|-
CSVGTGGDGYTF
TGCAGCGTTGGGACAGGGGGAGATGGCTACACCTTC
>-|TRBJ2-7|TRBV28|-
CASSLLTSSYEQYF
TGTGCCAGCAGTTTATTAACAAGCTCCTACGAGCAGTACTTC
>-|TRBJ2-1|TRBV6-6|-
CASSSQSGRGNNEQFF
TGTGCCAGCAGTTCCCAGTCGGGGCGGGGCAACAATGAGCAGTTCTTC
>TRBD2|TRBJ2-5|TRBV12-5|few
CASGLSGTQETQYF
TGTGCTAGTGGCCTCAGCGGGACTCAAGAGACCCAGTACTTC
>TRBD2|TRBJ2-2|TRBV7-9|-
CASNLAGGDSTGELFF
TGTGCCAGCAATTTAGCGGGAGGCGATTCAACCGGGGAGCTGTTTTTT
>TRBD2|TRBJ2-1|TRBV9|once
CASSVDSGSSYNEQFF
TGTGCCAGCAGCGTAGACAGCGGGAGCTCCTACAATGAGCAGTTCTTC
>-|TRBJ2-3|TRBV4-2|-
CASSKQGDFNTDTQYF
TGTGCCAGCAGCAAACAAGGGGACTTTAACACAGATACGCAGTATTTT
>TRBD2|TRBJ2-1|TRBV19|-
CASTRPGRDEQFF
TGTGCCAGTACCCGCCCGGGGAGGGATGAGCAGTTCTTC
>-|TRBJ2-7|TRBV7-2|-
CASSLGTATYEQYF
TGTGCCAGCAGCTTAGGGACAGCTACCTACGAGCAGTACTTC
>-|TRBJ1-5|TRBV2|-
CASTPGLYSNQPQHF
TGTGCCAGCACCCCGGGACTTTACAGCAATCAGCCCCAGCATTTT
>-|TRBJ2-5|TRBV7-3|-
CASSAGQLKTQYF
TGTGCCAGCAGCGCCGGACAGTTGAAGACCCAGTACTTC
>TRBD1|TRBJ2-3|TRBV7-9|-
CASSFTTGLATQYF
TGTGCCAGCAGCTTTACGACAGGGCTTGCTACGCAGTATTTT
>-|TRBJ1-3|TRBV7-9|-
CASSFGDSSGNTIYF
TGTGCCAGCAGCTTCGGAGACAGCTCAGGAAACACCATATATTTT
>-|TRBJ2-1|TRBV14|-
CASSHADSYNEQFF
TGTGCCAGCAGCCATGCGGACAGTTACAATGAGCAGTTCTTC
>-|TRBJ2-2|TRBV5-1|-
CASSLGDNRELFF
TGCGCCAGCAGCTTGGGGGACAACAGGGAGCTGTTTTTT
>-|TRBJ1-5|TRBV19|once
CASRHTRGGFNQPQHF
TGTGCCAGTAGACATACACGCGGAGGTTTCAATCAGCCCCAGCATTTT
>-|TRBJ2-7|TRBV6-1|-
CASSGIGAYEQYF
TGTGCCAGCAGCGGAATAGGGGCCTACGAGCAGTACTTC
>TRBD2|TRBJ2-3|TRBV7-9|-
CASSSGTSGQYF
TGTGCCAGCAGCTCCGGGACTAGCGGCCAGTATTTT
>-|TRBJ1-5|TRBV18|-
CASSPPSVQGPQHF
TGTGCCAGCTCACCACCGTCAGTTCAGGGGCCCCAGCATTTT
>TRBD1|TRBJ1-5|TRBV7-9|once
CSSSLNPQGAVQPQHF
TGTTCCAGCAGCTTAAATCCGCAGGGGGCGGTTCAGCCCCAGCATTTT
>-|TRBJ2-7|TRBV10-1|few
CASSETRGLSYEQYF
TGCGCCAGCAGTGAGACGCGGGGGCTATCCTACGAGCAGTACTTC
>TRBD1|TRBJ1-5|TRBV27|-
CASSPRDRDQINQPQHF
TGTGCCAGCAGTCCAAGGGACAGGGACCAAATCAATCAGCCCCAGCATTTT